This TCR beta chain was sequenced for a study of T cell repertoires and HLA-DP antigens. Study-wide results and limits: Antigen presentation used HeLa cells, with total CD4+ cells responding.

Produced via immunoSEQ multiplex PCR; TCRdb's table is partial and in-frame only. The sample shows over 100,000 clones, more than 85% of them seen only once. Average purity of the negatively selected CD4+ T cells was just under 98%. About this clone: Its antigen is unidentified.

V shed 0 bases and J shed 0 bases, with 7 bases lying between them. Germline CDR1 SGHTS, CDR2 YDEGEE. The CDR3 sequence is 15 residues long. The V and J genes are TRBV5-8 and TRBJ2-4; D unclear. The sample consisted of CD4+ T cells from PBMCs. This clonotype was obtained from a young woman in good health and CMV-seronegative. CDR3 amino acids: CASSLETAAKNIQYF. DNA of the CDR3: TGTGCCAGCAGCTTGGAAACTGCAGCCAAAAACATTCAGTACTTC. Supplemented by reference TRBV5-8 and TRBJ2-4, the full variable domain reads EAGVTQSPTHLIKTRGQQATLRCSPISGHTSVYWYQQALGLGLQFLLWYDEGEERNRGNFPPRFSGRQFPNYSSELNVNALELEDSALYLCASSLETAAKNIQYFGAGTRLSVL.